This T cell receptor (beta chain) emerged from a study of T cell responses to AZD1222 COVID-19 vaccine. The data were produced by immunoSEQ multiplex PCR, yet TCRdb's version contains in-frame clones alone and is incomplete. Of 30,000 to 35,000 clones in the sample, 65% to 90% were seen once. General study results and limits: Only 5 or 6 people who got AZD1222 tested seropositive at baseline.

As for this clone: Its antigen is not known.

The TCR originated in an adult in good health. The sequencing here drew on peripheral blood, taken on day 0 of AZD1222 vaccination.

The CDR3 DNA reads as TGCGCCAGCAGCCAAGCCCCAGGGGAGAACACTGAAGCTTTCTTT. It specifies CASSQAPGENTEAFF. The V call is TRBV4-1, the J call TRBJ1-1; D may be TRBD1 (6 bases). The CDR3 has 15 amino acids. Trimming pared 1 base from V and 1 base from J, leaving 10 bases between. The V gene's germline CDR1 is MGHRA and CDR2 YSYEKL.